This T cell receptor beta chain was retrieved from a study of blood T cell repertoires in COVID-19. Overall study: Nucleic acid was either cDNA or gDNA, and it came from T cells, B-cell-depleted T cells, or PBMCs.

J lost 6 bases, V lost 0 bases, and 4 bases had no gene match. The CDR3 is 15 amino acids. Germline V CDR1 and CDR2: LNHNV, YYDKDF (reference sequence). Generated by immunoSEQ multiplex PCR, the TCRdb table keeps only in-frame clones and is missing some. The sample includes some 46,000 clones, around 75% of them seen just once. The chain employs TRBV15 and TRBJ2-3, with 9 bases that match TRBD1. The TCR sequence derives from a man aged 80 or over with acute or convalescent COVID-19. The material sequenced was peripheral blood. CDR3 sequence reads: CATSRDGQGRDTQYF. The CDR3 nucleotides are TGTGCCACCAGCAGAGATGGACAGGGGAGGGATACGCAGTATTTT. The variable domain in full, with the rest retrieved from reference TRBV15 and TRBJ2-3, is DAMVIQNPRYQVTQFGKPVTLSCSQTLNHNVMYWYQQKSSQAPKLLFHYYDKDFNNEADTPDNFQSRRPNTSFCFLDIRSPGLGDTAMYLCATSRDGQGRDTQYFGPGTRLTVL.